Presented here are 13 T cell receptor delta chains from one specimen sequenced in a study of γδ T cells in repeated Plasmodium falciparum infection. TCRdb repeated clone calling on the multiplex PCR reads with CATT. Of over 55,000 delta-chain clones listed, roughly 1.8% are singletons. Flow sorting of PBMC yielded separate Vgamma9/Vdelta2+ and Vdelta2-negative gammadelta T cell populations for bulk repertoire analysis. Material for sequencing was gamma-delta T cells from blood. The source is a pool of human donors (malaria-infected and uninfected, not separated).

A word on this clone: TCRdb's protein, taken from a much larger clone, differs from this DNA's translation at residue 9, likely owing to a read error; the protein displayed comes from the DNA. This chain uses TRDV1 with TRDJ1, with 10 nucleotides matching TRDD3. V was pared by 5 bases and J by 0 bases, with 24 bases of the junction left unmatched. The CDR3 extends over 22 amino acids. Germline V CDR1 and CDR2: TSWWSYY, QGS. This chain's CDR3 is CALGKPGWRGIRLTLYTDKLIF. DNA of the CDR3: TGTGCTCTTGGGAAGCCTGGCTGGCGGGGGATACGCCTAACCTTGTACACCGATAAACTCATCTTT.

There are a few counts of this clone. The TCRdb record carries a much larger clone's protein, which differs from this DNA's translation at residue 11; a read error is the likely cause, and the protein listed here is the DNA translation. This sequence joins TRDV3 and TRDJ1, with 8 bases fitting TRDD3. This CDR3 contains 19 residues. CDR1 and CDR2 from the germline V gene are TVYSNPD and GDNSRS (reference sequence). V trimming: 2 bases; J trimming: 0 bases; junction bases outside the gene matches: 20. DNA of the CDR3: TGTGCCTTTCCCCTCCTACCGTACTGGGGGGCCCTGTACACCGATAAACTCATCTTT. Translating it yields CAFPLLPYWGALYTDKLIF.

Concerning this clone itself: TCRdb lists the protein of a much larger clone for this DNA, which differs at residue 11, so this is likely a read error; the protein given here is translated from the DNA itself. The chain employs TRDV1 and TRDJ1; tentatively, D is TRDD3 (8 bases). The V end lost 0 bases, the J end lost 8 bases, and 52 bases lay between the germline ends. This CDR3 has 27 amino acids. CDR1 is TSWWSYY, CDR2 QGS, per germline. The CDR3 DNA is TGTGCTCTTGGGGAACTCCACCCTTTAAGGTCCCTACCTTACTGGGGGTCCCCTTCCTTTCACATCGGGAAACTCATCTTT. Amino acid sequence: CALGELHPLRSLPYWGSPSFHIGKLIF.

In its sample, this clone was seen many times. This likely stems from a read error, as it lies one base from a far larger clone. Other DNA sequences in this specimen translate into the identical CDR3. The J gene is TRDJ1, the V gene TRDV1, with TRDD3 identical over 10 bases. Germline V CDR1 and CDR2: TSWWSYY, QGS. The CDR3 is 17 amino acids. CDR3 in amino acids: CALGEAVYWGMADKLIF. CDR3 nucleotide sequence: TGTGCTCTTGGGGAAGCTGTGTACTGGGGGATGGCCGATAAACTCATCTTC.

The sample holds many counts of this clone. A far more abundant clone sits one base away, making this likely a read error. Different DNA sequences within this sample yield the same CDR3. The chain carries TRDV1 and TRDJ2; 11 positions match TRDD3. The V segment lost 2 bases and the J segment 8 bases; nucleotides outside the gene matches: 25. This CDR3 has 22 residues. The germline V gene has CDR1 TSWWSYY and CDR2 QGS. This CDR3 reads CALGEIFPYWGISARAVAQLFF. CDR3 bases: TGTGCTCTTGGGGAAATCTTCCCGTACTGGGGGATATCTGCTCGAGCCGTGGCACAACTCTTCTTT.

This clone showed up just a few times. The protein TCRdb lists belongs to a much larger clone and differs from this DNA's translation at residue 5, which points to a read error; the protein shown is made from the DNA. V and J are TRDV1 and TRDJ1, with D possibly matching TRDD2 (8 bases). No J gene was available from TCRdb, and it was assigned here by a germline match of the DNA. The germline gives CDR1 TSWWSYY, CDR2 QGS. This CDR3 contains 22 residues. V was clipped by 4 bases and J by 4 bases, with 37 bases between them. CDR3 DNA: TGTGCTCTTGGGGGACCCGACGCTTCCTACAAAACTGGGGACTCTCGGGGCGATAAACTCATCTTT. This codes for CALGGPDASYKTGDSRGDKLIF.

This clone has at least ten counts. This probably arose from a read error, given a far larger clone one base away. Other DNA sequences in this specimen translate into the identical CDR3. The rearrangement joins TRDV2 to TRDJ2, with TRDD3 matching 7 bases. The CDR3 is 17 amino acids. Germline loops: CDR1 GEAIGNYY, CDR2 EKD. The V and J ends lost 0 bases and 3 bases, in that order; junction bases with no gene match: 9. In DNA form, the CDR3 reads TGTGCCTGTGACACCGTACTGGGGACGAACCTGACAGCACAACTCTTCTTT. This sequence encodes CACDTVLGTNLTAQLFF.

On this clone itself: The protein recorded in TCRdb matches a much larger clone and deviates from this DNA's translation at residue 13, suggesting a read error; the protein here is obtained by translating the DNA. The chain combines TRDV1 with TRDJ1; 8 bases fit TRDD3. The J gene was missing in TCRdb and was found by matching the end of the DNA to germline. Germline V gives CDR1 TSWWSYY, CDR2 QGS. Trimming removed 4 bases from V and 1 base from J; junction bases left unmatched: 32. The CDR3 loop spans 24 amino acids. DNA of the CDR3: TGTGCTCTTGGGGGAGCCCTGTATCGGGCACTGGGGGGTACGCGCAATGGACCCACCGATAAACTCATCTTT. As protein: CALGGALYRALGGTRNGPTDKLIF.

A note on this clone: The protein TCRdb lists belongs to a much larger clone and differs from this DNA's translation at residue 17, which points to a read error; the protein shown is made from the DNA. The chain uses TRDV1 and TRDJ3, with D possibly matching TRDD3 (7 bases). Here the J gene was assigned by germline matching of the DNA, as TCRdb has none. V was clipped by 4 bases and J by 5 bases, with 36 bases between them. The germline V gene has CDR1 TSWWSYY and CDR2 QGS. The CDR3 length is 24 residues. In DNA form, the CDR3 reads TGTGCTCTTGGGGTCCCACGCCTGATGGAAATACTGGGGAAGGGTTCCCGGGACACCCGACAGATGTTTTTC. It codes for CALGVPRLMEILGKGSRDTRQMFF.

Comment on this clone: This DNA translates differently at residue 14 from the TCRdb protein, which is that of a much larger clone; a read error is likely, and the protein shown is the DNA's own translation. The rearrangement joins TRDV1 to TRDJ1; 8 bases are a match to TRDD3. TCRdb is silent on the J gene; assignment here came from matching the DNA to germline. CDR1 and CDR2 (germline): TSWWSYY, QGS. The CDR3 has 24 amino acids. V trimming: 0 bases; J trimming: 0 bases; junction bases outside the gene matches: 27. In DNA form, the CDR3 reads TGTGCTCTTGGGGAACTATTGGAGTTTGTGTCCGGGTGGTTTGGGGGATCCTACACCGATAAACTCATCTTT. Its protein is CALGELLEFVSGWFGGSYTDKLIF.

This clone was seen only a few times. A far larger clone is only one base removed, so a read error is likely. At the DNA level, this CDR3 is encoded by other sequences in the same sample as well. This chain joins TRDV1 and TRDJ1, with 10 bases fitting TRDD3. Per germline, CDR1 TSWWSYY and CDR2 QGS. The J segment lost 0 bases and the V segment lost 5 bases, leaving 33 bases of the junction unmatched. The CDR3 sequence is 25 residues long. The CDR3 region is CALGTQGLSPFFWGITSGYTDKLIF. The CDR3 nucleotides read TGTGCTCTTGGGACTCAAGGCCTTTCACCTTTCTTCTGGGGGATAACATCTGGATACACCGATAAACTCATCTTT.

This clone was seen only a few times. The translation of this DNA and the TCRdb protein of a much larger clone differ at residue 5, probably owing to a read error; the protein shown here is translated from the DNA. This chain connects TRDV1 to TRDJ1; D is unresolved. The V gene lost 4 bases and the J gene lost 0 bases, with 33 bases spanning the gap. The CDR3 runs 22 residues. Germline assignment: CDR1 TSWWSYY and CDR2 QGS. The CDR3 bases are TGTGCTCTTGGGGGAATGAAGGCTCGAATGAGGAGATTTACCGGGTACACCGATAAACTCATCTTT. Translating it yields CALGGMKARMRRFTGYTDKLIF.

Turning to this clone: The protein TCRdb lists belongs to a much larger clone and differs from this DNA's translation at residue 5, which points to a read error; the protein shown is made from the DNA. The rearrangement uses TRDV1 and TRDJ1; 7 bases align to TRDD3. Germline matching of the DNA provided the J gene here, since TCRdb leaves it blank. Unmatched junction bases numbered 19, after V lost 4 bases and J lost 5 bases. Per the germline V gene, CDR1 is TSWWSYY and CDR2 is QGS. The CDR3 sequence is 18 residues long. CDR3 region: CALGGLFPIIGYGDKLIF. The CDR3 DNA follows: TGTGCTCTTGGGGGACTGTTCCCTATAATCGGATACGGGGATAAACTCATCTTT.